The sequence of this TCR beta chain was determined in a study of T cell repertoires in ileal Crohn's disease. The wider study: M6 samples are neoterminal ileum biopsies from postoperative colonoscopy.

Sequencing was performed with immunoSEQ multiplex PCR; in TCRdb, only in-frame clones are kept and a portion is missing. Of 12,000 or so clones listed, over 60% were seen once; the top ten hold 7% to 9%. Time point reported: neoterminal ileum biopsy at postoperative endoscopy, about 6 months after surgery. The specimen sequenced was ileal tissue. The TCR was taken from an adult with Crohn's disease.

CDR3 coding DNA: TGTGCCAGCAGTGAAGGGACAGGGATCTACGAGCAGTACTTC. This translates into CASSEGTGIYEQYF. V and J are TRBV6-1 and TRBJ2-7; 8 bases line up with TRBD1. This CDR3 contains 14 residues. Germline lookup yields CDR1 MNHNS and CDR2 SASEGT. The V segment lost 1 base and the J segment 3 bases; nucleotides outside the gene matches: 2.